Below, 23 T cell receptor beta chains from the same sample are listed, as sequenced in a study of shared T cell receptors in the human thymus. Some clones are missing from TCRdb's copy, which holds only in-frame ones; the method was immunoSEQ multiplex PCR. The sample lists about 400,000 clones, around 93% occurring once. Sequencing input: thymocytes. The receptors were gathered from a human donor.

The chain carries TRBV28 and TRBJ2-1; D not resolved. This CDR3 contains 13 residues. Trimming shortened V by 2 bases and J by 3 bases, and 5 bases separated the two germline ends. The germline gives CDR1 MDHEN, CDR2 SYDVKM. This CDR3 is CASSLVGYNEQFF. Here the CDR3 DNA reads TGTGCCAGCAGTTTAGTGGGCTACAATGAGCAGTTCTTC.

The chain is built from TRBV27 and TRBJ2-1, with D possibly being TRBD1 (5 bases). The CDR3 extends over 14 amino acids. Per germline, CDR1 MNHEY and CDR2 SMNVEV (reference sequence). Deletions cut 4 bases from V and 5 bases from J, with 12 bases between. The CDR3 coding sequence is TGTGCCAGCAGTTCCCCAGGGTTAGACAATGAGCAGTTCTTC. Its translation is CASSSPGLDNEQFF.

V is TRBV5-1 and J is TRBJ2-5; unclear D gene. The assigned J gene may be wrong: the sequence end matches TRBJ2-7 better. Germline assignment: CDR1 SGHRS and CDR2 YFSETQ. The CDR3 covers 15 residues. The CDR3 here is CASSFLEPSYYEQYF. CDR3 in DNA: TGCGCCAGCAGCTTCTTAGAGCCCTCCTATTACGAGCAGTACTTC.

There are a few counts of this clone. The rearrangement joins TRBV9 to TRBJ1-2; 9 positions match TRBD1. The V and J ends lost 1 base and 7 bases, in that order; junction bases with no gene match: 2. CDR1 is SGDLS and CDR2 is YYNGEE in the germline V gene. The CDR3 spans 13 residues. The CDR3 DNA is TGTGCCAGCAGCGTAACAGGGGGCGGTGGCTACACCTTC. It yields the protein CASSVTGGGGYTF. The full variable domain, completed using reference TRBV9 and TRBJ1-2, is DSGVTQTPKHLITATGQRVTLRCSPRSGDLSVYWYQQSLDQGLQFLIQYYNGEERAKGNILERFSAQQFPDLHSELNLSSLELGDSALYFCASSVTGGGGYTFGSGTRLTVV.

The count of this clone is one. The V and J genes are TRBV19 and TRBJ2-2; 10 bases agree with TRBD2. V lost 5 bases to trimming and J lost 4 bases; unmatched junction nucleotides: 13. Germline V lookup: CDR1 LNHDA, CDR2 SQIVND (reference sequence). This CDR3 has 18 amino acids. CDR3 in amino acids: CASSPAGGASGSTGELFF. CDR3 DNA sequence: TGTGCCAGTAGTCCCGCGGGCGGGGCTAGCGGGAGCACCGGGGAGCTGTTTTTT.

The DNA of the CDR3 is TGTGCCAGCAGTTTTGCAGGGCCTAATGAAAAACTGTTTTTT. Its translation: CASSFAGPNEKLFF. The chain is built from TRBV28 and TRBJ1-4, with D possibly TRBD1 on 5 matching bases. The V and J ends lost 3 bases and 3 bases respectively, with 8 bases between them. This CDR3 spans 14 amino acids. CDR1 is MDHEN, CDR2 SYDVKM, per germline.

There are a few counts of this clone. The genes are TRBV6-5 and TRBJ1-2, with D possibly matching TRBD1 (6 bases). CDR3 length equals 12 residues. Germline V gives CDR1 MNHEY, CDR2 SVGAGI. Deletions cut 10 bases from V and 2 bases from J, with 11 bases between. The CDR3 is CATTTGNYGYTF. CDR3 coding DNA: TGTGCCACCACCACAGGGAACTATGGCTACACCTTC.

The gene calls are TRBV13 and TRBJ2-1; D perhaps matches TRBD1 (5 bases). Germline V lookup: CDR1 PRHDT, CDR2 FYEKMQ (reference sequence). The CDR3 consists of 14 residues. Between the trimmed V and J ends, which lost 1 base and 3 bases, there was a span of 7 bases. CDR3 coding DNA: TGTGCCAGCAGCTTAGTCAGGGACTACAATGAGCAGTTCTTC. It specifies CASSLVRDYNEQFF.

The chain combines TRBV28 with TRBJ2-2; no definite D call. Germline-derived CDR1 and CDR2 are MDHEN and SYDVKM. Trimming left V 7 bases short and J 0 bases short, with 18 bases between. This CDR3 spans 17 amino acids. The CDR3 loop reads CASTSPAGPANTGELFF. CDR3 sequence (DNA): TGTGCCAGCACCTCCCCGGCAGGACCAGCGAACACCGGGGAGCTGTTTTTT.

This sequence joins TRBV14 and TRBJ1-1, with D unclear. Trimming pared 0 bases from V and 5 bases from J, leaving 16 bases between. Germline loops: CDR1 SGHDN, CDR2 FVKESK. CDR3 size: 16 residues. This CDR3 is CASSQDLGMPRTEAFF. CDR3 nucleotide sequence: TGTGCCAGCAGCCAAGATCTGGGCATGCCCCGGACTGAAGCTTTCTTT.

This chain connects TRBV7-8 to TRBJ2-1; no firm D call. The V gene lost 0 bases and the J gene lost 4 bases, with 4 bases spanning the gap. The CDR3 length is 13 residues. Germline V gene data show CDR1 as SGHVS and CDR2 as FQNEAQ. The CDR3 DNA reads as TGTGCCAGCAGCTTAGCCAAATACAATGAGCAGTTCTTC. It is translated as CASSLAKYNEQFF.

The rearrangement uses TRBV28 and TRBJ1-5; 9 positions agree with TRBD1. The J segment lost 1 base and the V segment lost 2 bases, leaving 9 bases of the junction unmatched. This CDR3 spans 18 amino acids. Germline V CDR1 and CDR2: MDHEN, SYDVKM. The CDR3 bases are TGTGCCAGCAGTTTACCTCACAGGGGGCTTTGGAGCAATCAGCCCCAGCATTTT. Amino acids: CASSLPHRGLWSNQPQHF.

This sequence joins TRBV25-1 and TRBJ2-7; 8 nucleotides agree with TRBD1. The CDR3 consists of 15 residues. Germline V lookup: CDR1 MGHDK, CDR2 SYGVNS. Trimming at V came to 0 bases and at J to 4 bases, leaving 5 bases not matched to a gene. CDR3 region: CASSEYSGGGYEQYF. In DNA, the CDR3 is TGTGCCAGCAGTGAATATTCAGGGGGCGGGTACGAGCAGTACTTC.

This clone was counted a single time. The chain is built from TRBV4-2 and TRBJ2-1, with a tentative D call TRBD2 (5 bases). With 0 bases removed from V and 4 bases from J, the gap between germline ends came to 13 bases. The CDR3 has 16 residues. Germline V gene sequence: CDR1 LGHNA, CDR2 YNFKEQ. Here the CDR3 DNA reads TGTGCCAGCAGCCAAGATGGGTTAGCGCTATACAATGAGCAGTTCTTC. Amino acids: CASSQDGLALYNEQFF.

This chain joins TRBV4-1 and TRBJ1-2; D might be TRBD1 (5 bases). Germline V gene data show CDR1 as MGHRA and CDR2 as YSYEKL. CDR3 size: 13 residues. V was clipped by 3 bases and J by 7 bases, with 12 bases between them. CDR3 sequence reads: CASSQSGRAGYTF. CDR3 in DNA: TGCGCCAGCAGCCAGTCGGGGCGCGCTGGCTACACCTTC.

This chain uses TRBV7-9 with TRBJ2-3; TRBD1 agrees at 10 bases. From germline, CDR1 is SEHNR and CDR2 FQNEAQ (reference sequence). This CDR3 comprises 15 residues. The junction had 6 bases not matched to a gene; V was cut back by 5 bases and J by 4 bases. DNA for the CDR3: TGTGCCAGCAGCATGACGGGACAGGGGTCAGATACGCAGTATTTT. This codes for CASSMTGQGSDTQYF.

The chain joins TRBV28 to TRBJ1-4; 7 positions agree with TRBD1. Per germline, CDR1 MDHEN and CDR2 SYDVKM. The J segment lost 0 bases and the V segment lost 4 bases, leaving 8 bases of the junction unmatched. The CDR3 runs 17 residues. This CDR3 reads CASSSWTGATTNEKLFF. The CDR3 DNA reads TGTGCCAGCAGTTCCTGGACAGGTGCTACAACTAATGAAAAACTGTTTTTT.

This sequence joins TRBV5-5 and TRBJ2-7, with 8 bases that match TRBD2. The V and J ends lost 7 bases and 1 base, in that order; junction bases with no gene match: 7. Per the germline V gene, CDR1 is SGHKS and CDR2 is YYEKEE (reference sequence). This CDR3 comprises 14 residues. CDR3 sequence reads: CASYTGTRSYEQYF. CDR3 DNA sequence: TGTGCCAGCTACACCGGGACTAGGTCCTACGAGCAGTACTTC.

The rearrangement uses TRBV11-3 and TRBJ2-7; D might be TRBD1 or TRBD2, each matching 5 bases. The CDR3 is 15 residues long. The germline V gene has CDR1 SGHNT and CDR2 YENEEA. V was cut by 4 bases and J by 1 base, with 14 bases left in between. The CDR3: CASSSSGTGSYEQYF. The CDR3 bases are TGTGCCAGCAGCTCATCCGGGACGGGGTCCTACGAGCAGTACTTC.

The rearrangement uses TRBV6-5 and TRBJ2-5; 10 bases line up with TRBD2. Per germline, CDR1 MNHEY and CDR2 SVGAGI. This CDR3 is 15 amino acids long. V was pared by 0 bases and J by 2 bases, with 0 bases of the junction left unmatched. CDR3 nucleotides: TGTGCCAGCAGTTACTCGACTAGCGGGCAAGAGACCCAGTACTTC. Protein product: CASSYSTSGQETQYF.

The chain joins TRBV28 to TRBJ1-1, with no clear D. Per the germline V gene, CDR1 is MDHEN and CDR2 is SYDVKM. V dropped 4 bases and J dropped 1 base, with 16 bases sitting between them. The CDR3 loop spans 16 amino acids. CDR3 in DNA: TGTGCCAGCAGTTACCCTAAACCCGGTAGGAACACTGAAGCTTTCTTT. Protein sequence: CASSYPKPGRNTEAFF.

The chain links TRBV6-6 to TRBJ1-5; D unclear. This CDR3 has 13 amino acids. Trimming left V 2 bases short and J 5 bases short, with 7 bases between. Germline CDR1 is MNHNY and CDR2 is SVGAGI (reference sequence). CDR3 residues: CASSYPSDQPQHF. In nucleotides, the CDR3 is TGTGCCAGCAGTTACCCCTCCGATCAGCCCCAGCATTTT.

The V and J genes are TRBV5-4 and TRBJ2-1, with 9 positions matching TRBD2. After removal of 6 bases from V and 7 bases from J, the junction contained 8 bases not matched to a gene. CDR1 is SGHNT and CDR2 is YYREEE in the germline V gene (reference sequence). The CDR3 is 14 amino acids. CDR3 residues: CASTSGLALNEQFF. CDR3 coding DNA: TGTGCCAGCACCTCTGGACTAGCGCTGAATGAGCAGTTCTTC.